The sequence of this TCR beta chain was determined in a study of OX40 agonist ivuxolimab in advanced cancers. Broader study findings: The antigen specificity of the peripheral T cells (those that were expanded) was not determined.

Method: immunoSEQ multiplex PCR; TCRdb's copy keeps in-frame clones and lacks some. The table shows around 77,000 clones, with about 85% occurring only once. About this clone: What it binds is unknown.

V was pared by 4 bases and J by 2 bases, with 8 bases of the junction left unmatched. The CDR3 is 15 amino acids. Germline-derived CDR1 and CDR2 are SGHTA and FQGNSA. This sequence joins TRBV7-2 and TRBJ2-7; 7 bases align to TRBD2. The sample in question was CD4+ or CD8+ T cells sorted from blood, obtained in a trial of the OX40 agonist ivuxolimab. The source is an adult with an advanced solid tumor such as melanoma, head and neck, liver or kidney cancer. The chain's CDR3 is CASSSSAGVPYEQYF. The CDR3 nucleotides are TGTGCCAGCAGCTCCTCTGCGGGGGTTCCCTACGAGCAGTACTTC.